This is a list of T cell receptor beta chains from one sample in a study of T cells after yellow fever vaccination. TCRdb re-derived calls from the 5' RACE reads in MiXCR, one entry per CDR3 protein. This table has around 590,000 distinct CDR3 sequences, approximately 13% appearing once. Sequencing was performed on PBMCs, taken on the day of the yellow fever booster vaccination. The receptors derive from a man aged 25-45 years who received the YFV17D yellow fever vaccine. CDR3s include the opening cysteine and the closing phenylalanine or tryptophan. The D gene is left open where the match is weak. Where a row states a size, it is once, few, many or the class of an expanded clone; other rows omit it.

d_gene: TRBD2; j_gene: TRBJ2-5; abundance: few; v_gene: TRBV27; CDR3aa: CASSGTSGTPLGF; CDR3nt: TGTGCCAGCTCGGGAACTAGCGGGACCCCCTTGGGTTTC
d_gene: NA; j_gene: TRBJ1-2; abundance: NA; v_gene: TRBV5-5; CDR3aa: CASSTVQGGYGYTF; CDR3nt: TGTGCCAGCAGCACCGTGCAGGGAGGCTATGGCTACACCTTC
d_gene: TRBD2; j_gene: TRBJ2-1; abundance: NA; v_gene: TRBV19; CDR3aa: CASSLSAGGPENEQFF; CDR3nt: TGTGCCAGTAGTCTGTCAGCGGGAGGGCCAGAGAATGAGCAGTTCTTC
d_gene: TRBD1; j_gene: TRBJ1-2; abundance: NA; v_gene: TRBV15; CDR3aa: CATSGLTGQASGYTF; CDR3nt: TGTGCCACCAGCGGACTTACGGGACAGGCGAGTGGCTACACCTTC
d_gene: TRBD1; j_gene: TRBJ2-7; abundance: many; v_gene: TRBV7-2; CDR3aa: CASSFTGGVNEQYF; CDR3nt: TGTGCCAGCAGCTTCACAGGGGGCGTCAACGAGCAGTACTTC
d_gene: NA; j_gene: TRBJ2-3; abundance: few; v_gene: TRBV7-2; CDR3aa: CASSSPPARDDTQYF; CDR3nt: TGTGCCAGCAGCTCTCCCCCTGCTCGGGACGATACGCAGTATTTT
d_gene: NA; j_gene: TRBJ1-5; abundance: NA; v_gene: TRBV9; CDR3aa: CASSVGEGQPQHF; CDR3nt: TGTGCCAGCAGCGTAGGGGAAGGTCAGCCCCAGCATTTT
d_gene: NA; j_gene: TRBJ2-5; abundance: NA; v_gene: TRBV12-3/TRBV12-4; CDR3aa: CASSLLQGAETQYF; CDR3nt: TGTGCCAGCAGCCTCCTACAGGGTGCGGAGACCCAGTACTTC
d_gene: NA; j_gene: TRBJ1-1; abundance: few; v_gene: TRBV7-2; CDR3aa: CASSLAVGGAFF; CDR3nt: TGTGCCAGCAGCTTAGCAGTGGGTGGAGCTTTCTTT
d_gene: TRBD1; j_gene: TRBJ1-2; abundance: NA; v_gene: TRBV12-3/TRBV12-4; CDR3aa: CASTMTGFPYGYTF; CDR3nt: TGTGCCAGCACCATGACAGGGTTCCCCTATGGCTACACCTTC
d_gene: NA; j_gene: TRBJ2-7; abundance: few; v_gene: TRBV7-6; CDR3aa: CASSLGLGVSSEQYF; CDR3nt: TGTGCCAGCAGCTTAGGCCTAGGGGTCTCTAGCGAGCAGTACTTC
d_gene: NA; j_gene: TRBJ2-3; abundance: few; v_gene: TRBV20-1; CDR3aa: CSARDRSGADTQYF; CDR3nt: TGCAGTGCTAGAGATCGATCGGGAGCCGATACGCAGTATTTT
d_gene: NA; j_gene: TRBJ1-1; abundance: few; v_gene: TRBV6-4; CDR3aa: CASRGTDSTEAFF; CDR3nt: TGTGCCAGCAGGGGCACTGACAGCACTGAAGCTTTCTTT
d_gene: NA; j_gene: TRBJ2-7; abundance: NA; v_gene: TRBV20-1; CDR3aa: CSARDDRVDEQYF; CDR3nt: TGCAGTGCTAGAGATGATCGGGTCGACGAGCAGTACTTC
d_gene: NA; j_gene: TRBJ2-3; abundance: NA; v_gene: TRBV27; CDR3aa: CASSSPGWTDTQYF; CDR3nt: TGTGCCAGCAGTTCCCCAGGGTGGACAGATACGCAGTATTTT
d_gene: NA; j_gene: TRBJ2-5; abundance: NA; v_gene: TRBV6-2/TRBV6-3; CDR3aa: CASSSWGRTVTETQYF; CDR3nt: TGTGCCAGCAGTTCCTGGGGCAGGACCGTGACGGAGACCCAGTACTTC
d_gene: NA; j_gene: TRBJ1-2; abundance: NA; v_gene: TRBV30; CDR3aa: CAWRVPHLRSGYTF; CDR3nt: TGTGCCTGGAGGGTACCCCACCTCAGGAGTGGCTACACCTTC
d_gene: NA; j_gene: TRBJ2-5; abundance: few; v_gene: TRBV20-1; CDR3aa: CSARDSQQETQYF; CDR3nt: TGCAGTGCTAGAGATTCCCAACAAGAGACCCAGTACTTC